The clone carrying this T cell receptor (beta chain) appeared a few times. Antigen specificity is unknown. These data come from a study of T cell repertoires in cytomegalovirus infection. Study details: Signatures in public TCR beta sequences pointed to both CMV infection and matching HLA type.

Deletions cut 0 bases from V and 5 bases from J, with 11 bases between. This CDR3 spans 15 amino acids. Germline CDR1 and CDR2: MGHRA and YSYEKL. TCRdb re-derived calls from the reads in MiXCR, one entry per CDR3 protein. The table has 55,000 to 70,000 distinct CDR3 sequences, 25% to 40% seen once; the top ten hold about two thirds. Points from the study as a whole: Adding up the frequency of public TCR beta families identified people who carried CMV plus the relevant HLA. Dominant in the ex vivo response were TCR beta clonotypes restricted by HLA-C and specific for CMV.

Sequencing was done on a sample of PBMCs, sequenced either directly or after in vitro stimulation (not recorded which). This receptor was taken from a human donor in good health (CMV status not recorded). Some clones in this sample may be carry-over from other donors' samples. This rearrangement joins TRBV4-1 to TRBJ1-5; D possibly corresponds to TRBD1 (5 bases). As DNA, the CDR3 is TGCGCCAGCAGCCAAGAGGGGGGGGTGCATCAGCCCCAGCATTTT. It specifies CASSQEGGVHQPQHF.